The rows below give T cell receptor beta chains drawn from one sample of a study of low-dose radiotherapy and immunotherapy resistance in tumors. TCRdb reanalysed the reads using MiXCR and keeps one entry per CDR3 protein. The sample has 35,000 to 50,000 distinct CDR3 sequences, around 20% seen once. Specimen: PBMCs, collected after low-dose radiotherapy plus immunotherapy. The receptor source for this set is a female donor with ovarian cancer. The CDR3 runs from the conserved cysteine through the conserved F or W. A D gene is named only where the DNA matches it firmly. Size tells how often a clone was seen (once, few, many) or the class of an expanded clone, and some rows leave it out.

many	TRBD1	TRBJ2-7	TRBV5-1	TGCGCCAGCAGCTTCTCAGGGGGCATTGCGAACTACGAGCAGTACTTC	CASSFSGGIANYEQYF
many	NA	TRBJ2-3	TRBV4-1	TGCGCCAGCAGCCAGATGGGGGACTTCTCTAGCACAGATACGCAGTATTTT	CASSQMGDFSSTDTQYF
many	NA	TRBJ1-1	TRBV5-1	TGCGCCAGCAGCTTGGGGAGGGCCACTGAAGCTTTCTTT	CASSLGRATEAFF
many	TRBD2	TRBJ2-1	TRBV6-2/TRBV6-3	TGTGCCAGCGCCTACACTAGCGGGGAAATGAACAATGAGCAGTTCTTC	CASAYTSGEMNNEQFF
many	NA	TRBJ1-2	TRBV12-3/TRBV12-4	TGTGCCAGCAGTTTGGTTGCGGGGGCTACCTATGGCTACACCTTC	CASSLVAGATYGYTF
many	NA	TRBJ2-3	TRBV13	TGTGCCAGCAGCTTAGGGGGAGGCACAGATACGCAGTATTTT	CASSLGGGTDTQYF
many	NA	TRBJ1-3	TRBV7-6	TGTGCCAGCAGGCAGGCTTCTGGAAACACCATATATTTT	CASRQASGNTIYF
once	NA	TRBJ2-1	TRBV20-1	TGCAGTGCGGCGCGAGGTGTGGATACGATGGGGCAGTTCTTC	CSAARGVDTMGQFF
NA	NA	TRBJ2-5	TRBV14	TGTGCCAGCAGCCAAACCCGGGTTGGAGAGACCCAGTACTTC	CASSQTRVGETQYF
many	NA	TRBJ2-7	TRBV2	TGTGCCAGCAGGCTCGACTCCTACGAGCAGTACTTC	CASRLDSYEQYF
many	TRBD1	TRBJ1-5	TRBV19	TGTGCCAGTAGTATGGGGCAGGGGGCCCAGCCCCAGCATTTT	CASSMGQGAQPQHF
few	NA	TRBJ1-2	TRBV7-8	TGTGCCAGCAGCTTAGTGGAAGGGCCGATGACCTTC	CASSLVEGPMTF
many	TRBD2	TRBJ2-7	TRBV5-1	TGCGCCAGCAGCTTGGGACCGGGACTAACCTACGAGCAGTACTTC	CASSLGPGLTYEQYF
many	TRBD2	TRBJ2-2	TRBV6-1	TGTGCCAGCGCCAGGGAAGCGGGAGGCACGAGCACCGGGGAGCTGTTTTTT	CASAREAGGTSTGELFF
NA	TRBD2	TRBJ2-1	TRBV9	TGTGCCAGCAGCCCCCTAGCGGGACTTAATGAGCAGTTCTTC	CASSPLAGLNEQFF
NA	NA	TRBJ1-1	TRBV5-1	TGCGCCAGCAGCTTGCCAGGATACGGCACTGAAGCTTTCTTT	CASSLPGYGTEAFF
many	TRBD1	TRBJ2-5	TRBV18	TGTGCCAGCTCACTTGGACAGGGCAGAGAGACCCAGTACTTC	CASSLGQGRETQYF
NA	TRBD1	TRBJ2-3	TRBV24-1	TGTGCCACCAGTGTCCGGCCCAGGGGGCCTGGGTCCGATACGCAGTATTTT	CATSVRPRGPGSDTQYF
many	NA	TRBJ1-5	TRBV24-1	TGTGCCACCAGTGATCCCGCGCAGCCCCAGCATTTT	CATSDPAQPQHF
many	TRBD2	TRBJ2-7	TRBV19	TGTGCCAGTAGGCGGGAGCTGATGGGGTCCTACGAGCAGTACTTC	CASRRELMGSYEQYF
many	NA	TRBJ1-4	TRBV18	TGTGCCAGCTCACCCGTCCGGACTAATGAAAAACTGTTTTTT	CASSPVRTNEKLFF
once	NA	TRBJ2-7	TRBV21-1	TGTGCCAGCAGCAAAGTGAAGGGTCTGGTCCCCTACGAGCAGTACTTC	CASSKVKGLVPYEQYF
many	TRBD1	TRBJ2-7	TRBV19	TGTGCCAGTAGTATAGATTGGGGACAGCGGACTTACGAGCAGTACTTC	CASSIDWGQRTYEQYF
many	NA	TRBJ2-3	TRBV28	TGTGCCACCAGTGGCCAAACTCCAGATACGCAGTATTTT	CATSGQTPDTQYF
many	TRBD2	TRBJ2-1	TRBV27	TGTGCCATCCGGACTAGCGGGAACAATGAGCAGTTCTTC	CAIRTSGNNEQFF
many	NA	TRBJ1-1	TRBV30	TGTGCCTGGAGTGTGAACGAGGTTTGGGCTTTCTTT	CAWSVNEVWAFF
many	NA	TRBJ2-7	TRBV18	TGTGCCAGCTCATGGGGGACAAACTACGAGCAGTACTTC	CASSWGTNYEQYF
many	NA	TRBJ2-3	TRBV5-8	TGTGCCAGCAGCTCGGACACCCTCACAGATACGCAGTATTTT	CASSSDTLTDTQYF
many	NA	TRBJ1-5	TRBV27	TGTGCCAGCAGGATACGGGGGACGGATAGCAATCAGCCCCAGCATTTT	CASRIRGTDSNQPQHF
many	NA	TRBJ2-7	TRBV11-2	TGTGCCAGCAGCAAGGACGGTTACGAGCAGTACTTC	CASSKDGYEQYF
many	NA	TRBJ2-1	TRBV29-1	TGCAGCGTCTCCCCGGTCAGAATACCTTACAATGAGCAGTTCTTC	CSVSPVRIPYNEQFF
many	NA	TRBJ2-1	TRBV9	TGTGCCAGCAGCGGGGGACTGCACAATGAGCAGTTCTTC	CASSGGLHNEQFF
many	NA	TRBJ1-1	TRBV6-2/TRBV6-3	TGTGCCACCCATGGGCAGACGAACACTGAAGCTTTCTTT	CATHGQTNTEAFF
NA	NA	TRBJ2-4	TRBV6-8	TGTGCCAGCAGAACCCAGGGGTACCAGGGAAACATTCAGTACTTC	CASRTQGYQGNIQYF
many	TRBD1	TRBJ2-3	TRBV25-1	TGTGCCAGCAGTGAATCACAGGGGCCAACCCGGAAGGGGCGAATCACAGATACGCAGTATTTT	CASSESQGPTRKGRITDTQYF
many	TRBD1	TRBJ1-1	TRBV25-1	TGTGCCAGCAGTGCTAACAGGGGTTTGAACACTGAAGCTTTCTTT	CASSANRGLNTEAFF
NA	NA	TRBJ1-1	TRBV30	TGTGCCTGGAGTGTAGCACTTACTGAAGCTTTCTTT	CAWSVALTEAFF
many	NA	TRBJ2-2	TRBV10-2	TGCGCCAGCAGAGGGGGGCCGAACACCGGGGAGCTGTTTTTT	CASRGGPNTGELFF
many	NA	TRBJ2-7	TRBV30	TGTGCCTGGAGTACCCACTACGAGCAGTACTTC	CAWSTHYEQYF
many	TRBD2	TRBJ2-1	TRBV7-9	TGTGCCAGCAGCTTAGTCTCGGGGGGGCCTGGTGAGCAGTTCTTC	CASSLVSGGPGEQFF
many	TRBD1	TRBJ2-3	TRBV7-8	TGTGCCAGCGAGGACAGGGTAGAAGATACGCAGTATTTT	CASEDRVEDTQYF
NA	TRBD2	TRBJ2-1	TRBV28	TGTGCCAGCAGTTCCCGTAGACTAGCGGGAGGGCCGGAGCCCCTCTACAATGAGCAGTTCTTC	CASSSRRLAGGPEPLYNEQFF
NA	TRBD2	TRBJ2-1	TRBV28	TGTGCCAGCAGGGGAATCGTGGAGCGGGAACCGTTCTTC	CASRGIVEREPFF
many	NA	TRBJ1-1	TRBV28	TGTGCCAGCAGTTCCACGGGGCCAGCTTTCTTT	CASSSTGPAFF
NA	NA	TRBJ2-7	TRBV5-1	TGCGCCAGCAGAACGGGACTCCTAGGCGAGCAGTACTTC	CASRTGLLGEQYF
many	NA	TRBJ1-1	TRBV12-3/TRBV12-4	TGTGCCAGCAGTTTGGCGGGAGTCTACACTGAAGCTTTCTTT	CASSLAGVYTEAFF
many	NA	TRBJ2-1	TRBV15	TGTGCCACCAGCAGAGATAAAACGGCTTACAATGAGCAGTTCTTC	CATSRDKTAYNEQFF
few	TRBD2	TRBJ2-7	TRBV28	TGTGCCAGCACCGAACCTAGCGGGTCCTACGAGCAGTACTTC	CASTEPSGSYEQYF
NA	NA	TRBJ2-7	TRBV5-6	TGTGCCAGCAGCCACAGCTGGAACGAGCAGTACTTC	CASSHSWNEQYF
many	TRBD1	TRBJ2-7	TRBV2	TGTGCCAGCAGAGCTGACAGGGGTGTTAGCTCCTACGAGCAGTACTTC	CASRADRGVSSYEQYF
NA	NA	TRBJ2-3	TRBV2	TGTGCCAGCAGGGGCGAGCGGATAACAGATACGCAGTATTTT	CASRGERITDTQYF
many	NA	TRBJ2-3	TRBV29-1	TGCAGCGGAACCGGGTCCCTAGGCGCGACAGATACGCAGTATTTT	CSGTGSLGATDTQYF
many	TRBD2	TRBJ2-1	TRBV19	TGTGCCAGTAGTCCGATAGCGGGGGACAATGAGCAGTTCTTC	CASSPIAGDNEQFF
medium-sized	TRBD2	TRBJ2-1	TRBV11-2	TGTGCCAGCAGCCCCATCGGCGGGAGGTTCTACAATGAGCAGTTCTTC	CASSPIGGRFYNEQFF